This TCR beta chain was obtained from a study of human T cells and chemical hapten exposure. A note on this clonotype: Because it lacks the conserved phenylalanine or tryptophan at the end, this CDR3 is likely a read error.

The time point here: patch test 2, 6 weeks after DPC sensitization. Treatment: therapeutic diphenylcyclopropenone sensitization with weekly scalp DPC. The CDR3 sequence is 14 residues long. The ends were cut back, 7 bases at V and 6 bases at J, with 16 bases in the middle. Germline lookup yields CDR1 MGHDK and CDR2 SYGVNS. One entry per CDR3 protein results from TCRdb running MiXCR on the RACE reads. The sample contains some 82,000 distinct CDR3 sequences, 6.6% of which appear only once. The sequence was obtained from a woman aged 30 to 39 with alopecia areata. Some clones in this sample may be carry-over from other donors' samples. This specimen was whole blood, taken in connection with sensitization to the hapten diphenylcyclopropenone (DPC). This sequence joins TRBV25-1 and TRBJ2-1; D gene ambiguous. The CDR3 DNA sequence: TGTGCCAGCACCACCAGGCTTAGGCCCAATGAGCAGTTCTTA. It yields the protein CASTTRLRPNEQFL.